The 9 T cell receptor beta chains presented below share a single source sample, sequenced in a study of shared clonotypes between healthy human individuals. Naive CD8 cells were CD45RO-negative, positively selected for CCR7, excluding terminally differentiated effector memory CD45RA+ cells. Sequencing was performed with immunoSEQ multiplex PCR; in TCRdb, only in-frame clones are kept and a portion is missing. The sample contains about 2.1 million clones, 85% to 95% of which appear only once. Sequencing was performed on naive CD8+ T cells from PBMCs. The receptors shown here come from a man aged 18-30 years in good health. Some clones in this sample may be carry-over from other donors' samples.

This chain connects TRBV4-1 to TRBJ2-7; 12 bases are a match to TRBD2. Germline CDR1 reads MGHRA; CDR2 reads YSYEKL. Trimming cost V 6 bases and J 1 base; bases outside gene matches: 7. The CDR3 is made up of 16 amino acids. The CDR3 region is CASRGFGTSGSYEQYF. The CDR3 DNA is TGCGCCAGCAGGGGATTCGGGACTAGCGGGTCCTACGAGCAGTACTTC.

The chain is built from TRBV27 and TRBJ2-7; 7 positions match TRBD1. Germline CDR1 is MNHEY and CDR2 is SMNVEV (reference sequence). The CDR3 contains 12 residues. J gave up 0 bases and V 10 bases, and 3 bases lay outside the gene matches. The CDR3 loop is CAIGDSSYEQYF. CDR3 DNA: TGTGCCATCGGGGACAGCTCCTACGAGCAGTACTTC.

The chain carries TRBV19 and TRBJ2-7; D is possibly TRBD2 (6 bases). Deletions cut 2 bases from V and 2 bases from J, with 10 bases between. This CDR3 is 14 amino acids long. Germline V gene sequence: CDR1 LNHDA, CDR2 SQIVND (reference sequence). The CDR3 is CASSIRLGAYEQYF. The CDR3 nucleotides read TGTGCCAGTAGTATAAGACTAGGGGCCTACGAGCAGTACTTC.

The chain couples TRBV5-4 to TRBJ1-2; D possibly corresponds to TRBD1 (5 bases). CDR3 size: 16 residues. Germline values: CDR1 SGHNT, CDR2 YYREEE (reference sequence). V was shortened by 4 bases and J by 2 bases, with 18 bases between the two germline ends. The CDR3 sequence is CASSLGGQGVNYGYTF. CDR3 in DNA: TGTGCCAGCAGCCTTGGTGGGCAGGGAGTCAACTATGGCTACACCTTC.

V is TRBV2 and J is TRBJ2-7, with 8 positions matching TRBD1. CDR1 and CDR2 from the germline V gene are SNHLY and FYNNEI. V trimming: 4 bases; J trimming: 5 bases; junction bases outside the gene matches: 13. The CDR3 is 16 residues long. The CDR3 DNA is TGTGCCAGCAGTGTTGTAGGGCAGGGGGCGCGGGACGAGCAGTACTTC. It codes for CASSVVGQGARDEQYF. The variable domain in full, with the rest retrieved from reference TRBV2 and TRBJ2-7, is EPEVTQTPSHQVTQMGQEVILRCVPISNHLYFYWYRQILGQKVEFLVSFYNNEISEKSEIFDDQFSVERPDGSNFTLKIRSTKLEDSAMYFCASSVVGQGARDEQYFGPGTRLTVT.

The rearrangement links TRBV18 to TRBJ2-1; 8 bases agree with TRBD1. Germline CDR1 and CDR2: KGHSH and LQKENI. The CDR3 sequence is 13 residues long. The V segment lost 6 bases and the J segment 8 bases; nucleotides outside the gene matches: 6. CDR3 sequence reads: CASSLDRDYEQFF. CDR3 nucleotides: TGTGCCAGCTCCTTGGACAGGGACTATGAGCAGTTCTTC.

CDR3 in amino acids: CASSLVAGYQFF. The DNA for the CDR3 is TGTGCCAGCAGCCTGGTAGCGGGGTACCAGTTCTTC. The chain links TRBV7-3 to TRBJ2-1, with 8 bases matching TRBD2. CDR3 length equals 12 residues. The V gene's germline CDR1 is SGHTA and CDR2 FQGTGA. The V gene end was trimmed by 5 bases and the J gene end by 13 bases; junction bases not matched to a gene: 7.

This rearrangement joins TRBV2 to TRBJ2-5; D unresolved. This CDR3 is built from 11 residues. From germline, CDR1 is SNHLY and CDR2 FYNNEI. V gave up 2 bases and J gave up 14 bases, with 12 bases separating them. In DNA form, the CDR3 reads TGTGCCAGCAGTGAACATCAGAAGGACTACTTC. It is translated as CASSEHQKDYF.

This chain uses TRBV19 with TRBJ2-3; D may match TRBD1 or TRBD2 (6 bases each). The ends were cut back, 6 bases at V and 3 bases at J, with 16 bases in the middle. The CDR3 consists of 15 residues. CDR1 and CDR2 from the germline V gene are LNHDA and SQIVND (reference sequence). CDR3 residues: CASSPRDTMTDTQYF. The CDR3 coding sequence is TGTGCCAGTAGCCCGCGGGACACGATGACAGATACGCAGTATTTT.